This TCR beta chain comes out of a study of T cell responses to AZD1222 COVID-19 vaccine. This clone was observed a handful of times. The germline gives CDR1 SGHTA, CDR2 FQGNSA. The CDR3 runs to 14 residues. Trimming shortened V by 6 bases and J by 0 bases, and 9 bases separated the two germline ends. The repertoire was sequenced with immunoSEQ multiplex PCR; TCRdb's copy has only in-frame clones and lacks some. The sample yields more than 95,000 clones, 80% to 90% seen once. This TCR was recovered from an adult in good health. Source: peripheral blood, taken on day 0 of AZD1222 vaccination. This chain connects TRBV7-2 to TRBJ2-1; unclear D gene. This chain's CDR3 is CASRELPSYNEQFF. The CDR3 DNA follows: TGTGCCAGCAGAGAACTACCCTCCTACAATGAGCAGTTCTTC.